This T cell receptor beta chain was recovered during a study of human T cells and chemical hapten exposure. The CDR3 is made up of 12 amino acids. The ends were cut back, 3 bases at V and 11 bases at J, with 13 bases in the middle. Germline CDR1 is SGHAT and CDR2 is FQDESV (reference sequence). The time point: pre-sensitization, week 0. Described treatment: therapeutic diphenylcyclopropenone sensitization with weekly scalp DPC. Library preparation tagged each individual cDNA molecule with a unique molecular identifier. In TCRdb, the RACE reads were re-called with MiXCR into one record per CDR3 protein. The repertoire has about 120,000 distinct CDR3 sequences, roughly 14% of them found once; the top ten carry approximately 2.6%.

The receptor was isolated from a woman aged 18-29 years with alopecia areata. Some clones in this sample may be carry-over from other donors' samples. The source material was whole blood, sampled in connection with sensitization to the hapten diphenylcyclopropenone (DPC). This rearrangement joins TRBV11-1 to TRBJ1-1; D not resolved. Here the CDR3 reads CASSLTWDSAFF. For the CDR3, the DNA is TGTGCCAGCAGCTTGACCTGGGATAGCGCTTTCTTT.